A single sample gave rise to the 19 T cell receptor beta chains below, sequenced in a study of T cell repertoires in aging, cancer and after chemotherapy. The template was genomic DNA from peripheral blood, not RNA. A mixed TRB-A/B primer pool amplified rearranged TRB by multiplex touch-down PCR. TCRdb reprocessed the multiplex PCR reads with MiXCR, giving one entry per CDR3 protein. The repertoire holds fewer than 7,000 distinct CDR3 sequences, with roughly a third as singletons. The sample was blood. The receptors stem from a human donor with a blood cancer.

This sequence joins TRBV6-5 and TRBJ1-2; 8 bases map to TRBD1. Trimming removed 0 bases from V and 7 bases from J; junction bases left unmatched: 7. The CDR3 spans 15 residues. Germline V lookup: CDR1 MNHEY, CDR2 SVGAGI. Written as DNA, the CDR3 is TGTGCCAGCAGTTACTCTCTCGGAACAGGGGGTGGCTACACCTTC. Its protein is CASSYSLGTGGGYTF.

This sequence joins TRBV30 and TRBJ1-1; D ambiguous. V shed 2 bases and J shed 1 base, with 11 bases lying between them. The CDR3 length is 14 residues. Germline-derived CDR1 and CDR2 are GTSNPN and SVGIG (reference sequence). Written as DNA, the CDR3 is TGTGCCTGGAGTCCCCCTGATAGGAACACTGAAGCTTTCTTT. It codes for CAWSPPDRNTEAFF.

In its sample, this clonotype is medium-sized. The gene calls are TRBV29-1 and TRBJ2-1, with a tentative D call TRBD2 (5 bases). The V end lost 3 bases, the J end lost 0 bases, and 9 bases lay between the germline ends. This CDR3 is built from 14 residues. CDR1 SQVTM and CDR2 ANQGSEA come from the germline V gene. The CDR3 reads CSVDSTSSYNEQFF. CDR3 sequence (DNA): TGCAGCGTTGACTCCACTAGCTCCTACAATGAGCAGTTCTTC.

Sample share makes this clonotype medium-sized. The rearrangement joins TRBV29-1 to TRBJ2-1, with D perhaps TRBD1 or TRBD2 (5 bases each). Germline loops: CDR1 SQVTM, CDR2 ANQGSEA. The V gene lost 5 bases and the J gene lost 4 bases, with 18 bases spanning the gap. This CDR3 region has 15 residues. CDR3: CSVTSSGTPYNEQFF. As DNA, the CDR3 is TGCAGCGTTACCTCTTCGGGGACGCCATACAATGAGCAGTTCTTC.

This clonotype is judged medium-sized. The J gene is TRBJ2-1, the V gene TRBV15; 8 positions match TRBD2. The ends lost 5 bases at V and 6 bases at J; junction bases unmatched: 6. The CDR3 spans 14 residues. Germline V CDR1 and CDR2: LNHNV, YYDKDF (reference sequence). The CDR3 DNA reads TGTGCCACCAGCGGTCCGGGGGGGCTCAATGAGCAGTTCTTC. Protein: CATSGPGGLNEQFF.

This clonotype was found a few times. The DNA of the CDR3 is TGCAGTGCTAGAGATCTCGCGACAGGGATGAATGAAAAACTGTTTTTT. As protein: CSARDLATGMNEKLFF. The chain uses TRBV20-1 and TRBJ1-4; 7 positions agree with TRBD1. The CDR3 length is 16 residues. The J segment lost 5 bases and the V segment lost 0 bases, leaving 9 bases of the junction unmatched. Germline V gives CDR1 DFQATT, CDR2 SNEGSKA (reference sequence).

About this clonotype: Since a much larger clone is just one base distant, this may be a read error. The CDR3 loop is CASSRQGYTEQYF. The DNA of the CDR3 is TGTGCCAGCAGTCGACAGGGATATACGGAACAGTACTTC. This rearrangement joins TRBV6-5 to TRBJ2-7; 7 bases line up with TRBD1. CDR1 is MNHEY and CDR2 is SVGAGI in the germline V gene. V shed 5 bases, J shed 10 bases, and the junction held 11 bases outside the gene matches. CDR3 length: 13 residues.

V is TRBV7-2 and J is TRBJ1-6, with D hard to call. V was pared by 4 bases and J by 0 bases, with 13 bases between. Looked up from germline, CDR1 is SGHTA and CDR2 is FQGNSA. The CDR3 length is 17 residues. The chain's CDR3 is CASSSNPTSSYNSPLHF. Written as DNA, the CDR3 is TGTGCCAGCAGCTCCAACCCTACAAGCTCCTATAATTCACCCCTCCACTTT.

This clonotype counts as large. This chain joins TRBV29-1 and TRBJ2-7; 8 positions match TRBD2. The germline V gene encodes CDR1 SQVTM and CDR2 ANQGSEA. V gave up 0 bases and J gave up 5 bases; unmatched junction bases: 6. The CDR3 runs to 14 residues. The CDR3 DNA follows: TGCAGCGTTGAAGATGGCGGGGGGCGGAACGAGCAGTACTTC. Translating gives CSVEDGGGRNEQYF.

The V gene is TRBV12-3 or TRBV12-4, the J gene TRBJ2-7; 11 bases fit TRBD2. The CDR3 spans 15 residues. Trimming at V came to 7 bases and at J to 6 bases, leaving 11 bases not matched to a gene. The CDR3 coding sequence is TGTGCCAGCACCGGGACTAGCGGCATGCGAGGCGAGCAGTACTTC. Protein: CASTGTSGMRGEQYF.

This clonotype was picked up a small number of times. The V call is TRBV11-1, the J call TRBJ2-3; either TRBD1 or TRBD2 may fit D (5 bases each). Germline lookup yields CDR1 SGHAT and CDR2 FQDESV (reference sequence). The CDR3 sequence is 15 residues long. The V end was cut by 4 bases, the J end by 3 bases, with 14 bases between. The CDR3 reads CASSSPGWGTDTQYF. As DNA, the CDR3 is TGTGCCAGCAGCTCCCCTGGGTGGGGGACAGATACGCAGTATTTT.

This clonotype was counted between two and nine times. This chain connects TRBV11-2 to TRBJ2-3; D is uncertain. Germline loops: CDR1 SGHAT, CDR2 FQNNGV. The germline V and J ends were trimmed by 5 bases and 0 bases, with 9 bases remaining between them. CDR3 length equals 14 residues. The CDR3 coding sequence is TGTGCCAGCAGCCCTCGACCCAGCACAGATACGCAGTATTTT. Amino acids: CASSPRPSTDTQYF.

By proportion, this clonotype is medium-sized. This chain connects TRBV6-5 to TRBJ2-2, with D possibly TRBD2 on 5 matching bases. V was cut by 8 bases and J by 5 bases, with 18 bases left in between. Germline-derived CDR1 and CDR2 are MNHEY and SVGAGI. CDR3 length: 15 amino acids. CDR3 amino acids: CASGLSVEWTGELFF. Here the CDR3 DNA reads TGTGCCAGCGGACTTAGCGTTGAGTGGACCGGGGAGCTGTTTTTT.

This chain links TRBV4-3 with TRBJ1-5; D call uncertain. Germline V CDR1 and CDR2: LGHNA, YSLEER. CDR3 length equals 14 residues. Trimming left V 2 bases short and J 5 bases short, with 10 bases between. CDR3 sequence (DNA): TGCGCCAGCAGCCAAAGAATCGCCGATCAGCCCCAGCATTTT. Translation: CASSQRIADQPQHF.

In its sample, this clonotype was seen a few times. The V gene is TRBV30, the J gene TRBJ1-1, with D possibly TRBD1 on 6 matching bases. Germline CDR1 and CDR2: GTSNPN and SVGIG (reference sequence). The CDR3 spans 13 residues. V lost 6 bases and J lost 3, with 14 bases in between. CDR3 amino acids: CACRRGPHTEAFF. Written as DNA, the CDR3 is TGTGCCTGTCGCCGGGGGCCTCACACTGAAGCTTTCTTT.

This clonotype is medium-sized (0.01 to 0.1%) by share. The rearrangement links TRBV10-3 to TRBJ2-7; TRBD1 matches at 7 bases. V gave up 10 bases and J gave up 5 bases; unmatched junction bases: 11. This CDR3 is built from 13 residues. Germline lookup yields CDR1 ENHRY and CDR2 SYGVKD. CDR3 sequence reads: CATNRQGDHEQYF. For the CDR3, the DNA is TGTGCCACCAACCGACAGGGAGACCACGAGCAGTACTTC.

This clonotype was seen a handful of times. CDR3 loop: CASSSATSSGEQYF. The CDR3 nucleotides are TGTGCCAGCAGTTCGGCTACTAGTTCTGGCGAGCAGTACTTC. The V and J genes are TRBV6-5 and TRBJ2-7, with D possibly matching TRBD2 (5 bases). The germline CDR1 and CDR2 sequences are MNHEY and SVGAGI. Trimming stripped 4 bases from V and 6 bases from J, with 16 bases between. The CDR3 totals 14 residues.

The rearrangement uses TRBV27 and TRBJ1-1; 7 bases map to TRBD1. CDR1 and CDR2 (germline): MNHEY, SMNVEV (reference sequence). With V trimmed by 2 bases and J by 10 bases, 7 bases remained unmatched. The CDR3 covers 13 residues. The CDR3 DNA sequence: TGTGCCAGCAGTTTAAGGGGGCGGGAGGGAGCTTTCTTT. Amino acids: CASSLRGREGAFF.

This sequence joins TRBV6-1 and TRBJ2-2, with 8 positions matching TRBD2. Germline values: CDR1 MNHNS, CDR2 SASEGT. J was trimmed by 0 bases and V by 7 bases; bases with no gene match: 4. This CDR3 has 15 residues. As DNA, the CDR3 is TGTGCCAGCAATCGGGGACTAGCGAACACCGGGGAGCTGTTTTTT. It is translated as CASNRGLANTGELFF.